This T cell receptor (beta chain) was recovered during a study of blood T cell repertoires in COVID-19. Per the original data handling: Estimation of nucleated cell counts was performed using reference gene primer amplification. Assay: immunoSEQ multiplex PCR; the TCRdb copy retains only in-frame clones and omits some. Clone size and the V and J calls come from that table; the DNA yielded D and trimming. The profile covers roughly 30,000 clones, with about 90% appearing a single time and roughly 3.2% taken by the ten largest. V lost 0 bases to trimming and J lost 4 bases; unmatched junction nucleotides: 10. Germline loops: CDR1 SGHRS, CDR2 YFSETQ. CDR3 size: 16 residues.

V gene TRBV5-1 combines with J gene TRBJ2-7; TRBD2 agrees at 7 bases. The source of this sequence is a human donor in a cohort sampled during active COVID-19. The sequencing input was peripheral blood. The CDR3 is CASSLERTSYGYEQYF. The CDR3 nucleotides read TGCGCCAGCAGCTTGGAAAGGACTAGTTATGGGTACGAGCAGTACTTC. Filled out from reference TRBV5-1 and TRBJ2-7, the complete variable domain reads KAGVTQTPRYLIKTRGQQVTLSCSPISGHRSVSWYQQTPGQGLQFLFEYFSETQRNKGNFPGRFSGRQFSNSRSEMNVSTLELGDSALYLCASSLERTSYGYEQYFGPGTRLTVT.